This is a list of T cell receptor beta chains from one sample in a study of shared clonotypes between healthy human individuals. Clones were sequenced by immunoSEQ multiplex PCR, and TCRdb holds only the in-frame ones, with some missing. The sample records a few million clones, about nine tenths being singletons. Sequenced: naive CD4+ T cells from PBMCs. The receptors here all came from a man aged 18 to 29 in good health. Some clones in this sample may be carry-over from other donors' samples. Each CDR3 is given with its conserved first and last residue. The order of the fields is V gene, clone size, J gene, CDR3 length, D gene, CDR3 protein, CDR3 DNA. D genes are given only for firm matches. Clone size is given for some rows only: seen once, a few or many times, or a class if the clone is expanded.

V: TRBV2; size: once; J: TRBJ1-5; length: 12; D: .; CDR3: CASTTNLGPQHF; DNA: TGTGCCAGCACGACCAACCTAGGGCCCCAGCATTTT
V: TRBV27; size: .; J: TRBJ2-7; length: 15; D: TRBD2; CDR3: CASSPFTSGAYEQYF; DNA: TGTGCCAGCAGTCCCTTCACTAGCGGAGCCTACGAGCAGTACTTC
V: TRBV9; size: .; J: TRBJ2-3; length: 16; D: TRBD2; CDR3: CASSLRTTSATDTQYF; DNA: TGTGCCAGCAGCCTCCGGACGACTAGCGCCACAGATACGCAGTATTTT
V: TRBV7-2; size: .; J: TRBJ2-6; length: 15; D: .; CDR3: CASSFLGSGANVLTF; DNA: TGTGCCAGCAGCTTCTTGGGTTCTGGGGCCAACGTCCTGACTTTC
V: TRBV6-1; size: .; J: TRBJ2-7; length: 14; D: .; CDR3: CASRRLDNSYEQYF; DNA: TGTGCCAGCAGGCGGTTGGACAACTCCTACGAGCAGTACTTC
V: TRBV28; size: .; J: TRBJ2-3; length: 14; D: .; CDR3: CAILGGGHTDTQYF; DNA: TGTGCCATTTTGGGGGGGGGCCACACAGATACGCAGTATTTT
V: TRBV5-1; size: .; J: TRBJ2-1; length: 15; D: .; CDR3: CASSLEGGIYNEQFF; DNA: TGCGCCAGCAGCTTGGAAGGTGGTATCTACAATGAGCAGTTCTTC
V: TRBV6-1; size: .; J: TRBJ1-4; length: 13; D: TRBD1; CDR3: CASSGQGGEKLFF; DNA: TGTGCCAGCAGTGGACAGGGTGGAGAAAAACTGTTTTTT
V: TRBV4-3; size: .; J: TRBJ2-7; length: 15; D: TRBD2; CDR3: CASRPLAGGSYEQYF; DNA: TGCGCCAGCCGACCTCTAGCGGGAGGTTCCTACGAGCAGTACTTC
V: TRBV7-6; size: .; J: TRBJ2-7; length: 17; D: .; CDR3: CASSLAPRQEDSYEQYF; DNA: TGTGCCAGCAGCTTAGCCCCTCGCCAGGAAGACTCCTACGAGCAGTACTTC
V: TRBV5-8; size: once; J: TRBJ2-2; length: 14; D: TRBD1; CDR3: CASSLTGATGELFF; DNA: TGTGCCAGCAGCTTAACAGGGGCCACCGGGGAGCTGTTTTTT
V: TRBV6-6; size: .; J: TRBJ1-4; length: 14; D: .; CDR3: CASSSQGKNEKLFF; DNA: TGTGCCAGCAGTTCCCAGGGCAAGAATGAAAAACTGTTTTTT
V: TRBV5-1; size: .; J: TRBJ1-2; length: 16; D: .; CDR3: CASSLAGWGTNYGYTF; DNA: TGCGCCAGCAGCTTGGCCGGCTGGGGAACTAACTATGGCTACACTTTC
V: TRBV7-9; size: .; J: TRBJ2-2; length: 17; D: .; CDR3: CASSLVGRVLTGGELFF; DNA: TGTGCCAGCAGCTTAGTCGGGCGGGTCCTTACCGGCGGGGAGCTGTTTTTT
V: TRBV6-6; size: .; J: TRBJ2-1; length: 16; D: TRBD2; CDR3: CASSYSREGLKNEQFF; DNA: TGTGCCAGCAGTTACTCACGGGAGGGCCTAAAAAATGAGCAGTTCTTC
V: TRBV9; size: .; J: TRBJ2-1; length: 13; D: .; CDR3: CASSVGGHNEQFF; DNA: TGTGCCAGCAGCGTAGGTGGTCACAATGAGCAGTTCTTC
V: TRBV6-6; size: once; J: TRBJ1-1; length: 15; D: TRBD1; CDR3: CASSWGQGERTEAFF; DNA: TGTGCCAGCAGTTGGGGACAGGGCGAGCGCACTGAAGCTTTCTTT
V: TRBV19; size: .; J: TRBJ1-3; length: 13; D: .; CDR3: CASSGHSGNTIYF; DNA: TGTGCCAGTTCAGGGCACTCTGGAAACACCATATATTTT
V: TRBV18; size: .; J: TRBJ2-7; length: 15; D: TRBD1; CDR3: CASSSETGGASEQYF; DNA: TGTGCCAGCTCGTCCGAGACAGGGGGCGCGTCGGAGCAGTACTTC
V: TRBV27; size: .; J: TRBJ1-1; length: 15; D: TRBD1; CDR3: CASRGDRGWGTEAFF; DNA: TGTGCCAGCAGGGGGGACAGGGGGTGGGGCACTGAAGCTTTCTTT
V: TRBV15; size: .; J: TRBJ2-7; length: 13; D: .; CDR3: CATSRDRGYEQHF; DNA: TGTGCCACCAGCAGAGACAGGGGCTACGAGCAGCACTTC
V: TRBV2; size: .; J: TRBJ2-7; length: 13; D: TRBD2; CDR3: CAFKREVGYEQYF; DNA: TGTGCCTTTAAGCGGGAAGTGGGGTACGAGCAGTACTTC
V: TRBV9; size: .; J: TRBJ2-6; length: 15; D: .; CDR3: CASSPEGPGANVLTF; DNA: TGTGCCAGCAGCCCTGAGGGACCTGGGGCCAACGTCCTGACTTTC
V: TRBV7-9; size: .; J: TRBJ2-7; length: 12; D: .; CDR3: CASSLQLGEQYF; DNA: TGTGCCAGCAGCTTACAGCTTGGCGAGCAGTACTTC
V: TRBV7-3; size: .; J: TRBJ2-5; length: 15; D: TRBD2; CDR3: CASSPRAGGLETQYF; DNA: TGTGCCAGCAGCCCTAGGGCGGGAGGGCTAGAGACCCAGTACTTC
V: TRBV6-5; size: .; J: TRBJ1-4; length: 14; D: .; CDR3: CASSRGQGNEKLFF; DNA: TGTGCCAGCAGCAGAGGGCAGGGGAATGAAAAACTGTTTTTT
V: TRBV6-5; size: .; J: TRBJ2-7; length: 12; D: TRBD1; CDR3: CASRQGAYEQYF; DNA: TGTGCCAGCAGGCAGGGGGCCTACGAGCAGTACTTC
V: TRBV4-1; size: few; J: TRBJ1-5; length: 14; D: TRBD1; CDR3: CASSLGQGAQPQHF; DNA: TGCGCCAGCAGCCTCGGACAGGGGGCCCAGCCCCAGCATTTT
V: TRBV11-2; size: .; J: TRBJ1-2; length: 15; D: .; CDR3: CASSLEPAVGPGYTF; DNA: TGTGCCAGCAGCTTAGAACCAGCCGTGGGGCCTGGCTACACCTTC
V: TRBV4-1; size: .; J: TRBJ1-4; length: 16; D: .; CDR3: CASSQEGAGINEKLFF; DNA: TGCGCCAGCAGCCAAGAGGGCGCGGGAATCAATGAAAAACTGTTTTTT
V: TRBV18; size: .; J: TRBJ1-1; length: 14; D: TRBD1; CDR3: CASSPDRGNTEAFF; DNA: TGTGCCAGCTCTCCCGACAGGGGTAACACTGAAGCTTTCTTT
V: TRBV18; size: once; J: TRBJ2-1; length: 15; D: TRBD2; CDR3: CASSLSGGHDNEQFF; DNA: TGTGCCAGCTCACTGTCGGGAGGACACGACAATGAGCAGTTCTTC
V: TRBV5-1; size: .; J: TRBJ2-7; length: 15; D: TRBD2; CDR3: CASSLAPSGQYEQYF; DNA: TGCGCCAGCAGCTTGGCCCCTAGCGGACAATACGAGCAGTACTTC
V: TRBV2; size: .; J: TRBJ2-5; length: 13; D: .; CDR3: CASSEQGGSSQYF; DNA: TGTGCCAGCAGTGAACAGGGTGGATCGTCCCAGTACTTC
V: TRBV9; size: .; J: TRBJ2-3; length: 15; D: .; CDR3: CASSGSSWNTDTQYF; DNA: TGTGCCAGCAGCGGGAGTTCGTGGAACACAGATACGCAGTATTTT
V: TRBV5-4; size: .; J: TRBJ2-3; length: 15; D: TRBD2; CDR3: CASSLRLAGTDTQYF; DNA: TGTGCCAGCAGCTTGAGATTAGCGGGGACAGATACGCAGTATTTT
V: TRBV11-3; size: .; J: TRBJ2-1; length: 16; D: TRBD2; CDR3: CASSPQAGGPYNEQFF; DNA: TGTGCCAGCAGCCCACAAGCGGGAGGGCCCTACAATGAGCAGTTCTTC
V: TRBV6-1; size: .; J: TRBJ1-5; length: 13; D: .; CDR3: CASKGDANQPQHF; DNA: TGTGCCAGCAAAGGGGACGCCAATCAGCCCCAGCATTTT
V: TRBV18; size: few; J: TRBJ1-2; length: 12; D: .; CDR3: CASSPSGEGYTF; DNA: TGTGCCAGCTCACCCTCCGGGGAGGGCTACACCTTC
V: TRBV7-6; size: .; J: TRBJ2-3; length: 17; D: TRBD2; CDR3: CASSLGPGGRAADTQYF; DNA: TGTGCCAGCAGCCTAGGCCCTGGCGGGAGGGCCGCAGATACGCAGTATTTT
V: TRBV7-2; size: .; J: TRBJ1-5; length: 13; D: TRBD1; CDR3: CASSLDRDQPQHF; DNA: TGTGCCAGCAGCCTGGACAGGGATCAGCCCCAGCATTTT
V: TRBV29-1; size: .; J: TRBJ1-1; length: 12; D: .; CDR3: CSVVQANTEAFF; DNA: TGCAGCGTTGTCCAGGCCAACACTGAAGCTTTCTTT
V: TRBV9; size: .; J: TRBJ2-3; length: 16; D: TRBD2; CDR3: CASSRGGGTSTDTQYF; DNA: TGTGCCAGCAGCCGGGGGGGAGGAACTAGCACAGATACGCAGTATTTT
V: TRBV6-1; size: .; J: TRBJ1-5; length: 15; D: TRBD1; CDR3: CASSVTGTGDQPQHF; DNA: TGTGCCAGCAGTGTTACCGGGACAGGGGACCAGCCCCAGCATTTT
V: TRBV29-1; size: once; J: TRBJ1-1; length: 12; D: .; CDR3: CSVEPGDTEAFF; DNA: TGCAGCGTTGAGCCCGGGGACACTGAAGCTTTCTTT
V: TRBV19; size: .; J: TRBJ1-1; length: 13; D: .; CDR3: CASTRGTDTEAFF; DNA: TGTGCCAGTACCCGGGGGACGGACACTGAAGCTTTCTTT
V: TRBV10-1; size: .; J: TRBJ2-7; length: 16; D: .; CDR3: CASSEGRAGQMYEQYF; DNA: TGCGCCAGCAGTGAAGGGCGCGCGGGACAAATGTACGAGCAGTACTTC
V: TRBV27; size: .; J: TRBJ1-3; length: 16; D: .; CDR3: CASSSRGRGSGNTIYF; DNA: TGTGCCAGCAGTTCCCGAGGACGGGGCTCTGGAAACACCATATATTTT
V: TRBV5-4; size: .; J: TRBJ2-1; length: 15; D: .; CDR3: CASSWGFSLDSEQFF; DNA: TGTGCCAGCAGCTGGGGGTTTTCTCTAGACTCTGAGCAGTTCTTC
V: TRBV19; size: .; J: TRBJ2-3; length: 18; D: TRBD2; CDR3: CASSREGRAGAGTDTQYF; DNA: TGTGCCAGTAGTAGAGAGGGGAGAGCGGGAGCTGGCACAGATACGCAGTATTTT
V: TRBV6-1; size: .; J: TRBJ1-1; length: 16; D: TRBD1; CDR3: CASSGDREGWNTEAFF; DNA: TGTGCCAGCAGTGGGGACAGGGAAGGGTGGAACACTGAAGCTTTCTTT
V: TRBV10-2; size: .; J: TRBJ2-1; length: 18; D: .; CDR3: CASSAHIEVSPGYNEQFF; DNA: TGCGCCAGCAGTGCTCATATCGAGGTAAGCCCGGGGTACAATGAGCAGTTCTTC
V: TRBV5-4; size: once; J: TRBJ2-2; length: 13; D: .; CDR3: CASSLRATGELFF; DNA: TGTGCCAGCAGCTTGAGGGCCACCGGGGAGCTGTTTTTT